This TCR beta chain was observed in a study of blood T cell repertoires in COVID-19 (dated by TCRdb to 2018 to 2021). In the study overall: Samples from collaborators originated in the United States, Italy and Spain and spanned both the acute and convalescent phases of COVID-19. The material from the prospective study consisted of cDNA or gDNA derived from T cells, B-cell-depleted T cells, or PBMCs. Deeply sampled blood TCRbeta repertoires from subjects exposed to, actively infected with, or recovered from COVID-19 were included in the dataset. The repertoires were made available in a free public database intended to serve as a resource for research on the immune response to SARS-CoV-2. The samples were drawn from two sources: the first 160 participants of the ongoing ImmuneRACE study, and 950 to 1,500 subjects contributed by 6 global collaborators. A de-identified subject ID, COVID-19 status, age in years and sex were almost always included in the sample metadata. Where HLA class I and class II types were available, the types were taken from metadata supplied by the sample provider, not from assay-based typing. The full study reports these points: The quantity of clinical and demographic metadata differed by source and by participant and was supplied without curation.

TCRbeta CDR3 regions were amplified from genomic DNA by means of the immunoSEQ Assay, a bias-controlled multiplex PCR. The study's own analysis went as follows. The number of nucleated cells in each sample was estimated by amplification of reference gene primers within the assay. To quantify the absolute abundance of each unique TCRbeta CDR3 rearrangement, sequence reads were collapsed and filtered. For each sample, productive Simpson clonality was calculated as the square root of Simpson's diversity index across productive rearrangements. TCRdb provides this immuneACCESS table in a form limited to in-frame rearrangements. Some clones are lacking; in checked studies, under half of them reflect an unresolved V gene, and why the rest are absent is not known. For V, J and clone size, that table is used; D and trimming come from the DNA. Here the sample has tens of thousands of clones; about 80% occur a single time. The ten largest clones add up to approximately 24% of the sample.

This clone was observed a few times. Its target antigen remains unknown. Base qualities are not at hand, and no much larger clone is one base apart. The collaborating institutions used their own protocols to collect whole blood in K2EDTA tubes. For TCRbeta analysis, collaborator samples were shipped as frozen whole blood, as isolated PBMCs, or as DNA extracted from either sample type. Trimming costs V 4 bases and J 5 bases, and their ends lie 14 bases apart. From the cysteine through the phenylalanine, the CDR3 covers 14 amino acids. The sequence is cut down to CDR3 DNA, 42 bases in frame from base 1. The germline V gene specifies SNHLY as CDR1 and FYNNEI as CDR2.

The V and J genes are TRBV2 and TRBJ1-2, with a weak D call of TRBD1 (6 bases match). This receptor was obtained from a human donor in a cohort sampled during active COVID-19. Sequenced: peripheral blood. This receptor has the CDR3 CASSAGTTSYGYTF. The bases read TGTGCCAGCAGTGCAGGGACAACTTCTTATGGCTACACCTTC.